This passage covers 12 T cell receptor beta chains from one sample sequenced in a study of T cell responses to AZD1222 COVID-19 vaccine. Using immunoSEQ multiplex PCR, the repertoire was profiled, and TCRdb retains in-frame clones only, with some absent. The sample lists about 180,000 clones, over 80% occurring once. The input for sequencing was peripheral blood, taken 28 days after the second dose of the MenACWY control vaccine. Source of these receptors: an adult who received the MenACWY meningococcal vaccine as a control.

The chain is built from TRBV18 and TRBJ2-7, with 7 bases lining up with TRBD1. The CDR3 is made up of 13 amino acids. Germline CDR1 reads KGHSH; CDR2 reads LQKENI. V lost 4 bases, J lost 6 bases, and 6 bases stayed unmatched. CDR3 loop: CASSQTDRREQYF. The CDR3 DNA follows: TGTGCCAGCTCACAAACGGACAGGCGCGAGCAGTACTTC.

This clone was detected once. The J gene is TRBJ2-7, the V gene TRBV24-1, with 7 bases aligning to TRBD1. Germline trimming cut 0 bases from V and 7 bases from J; bases unmatched to any gene: 5. Germline V CDR1 and CDR2: KGHDR, SFDVKD. This CDR3 has 14 amino acids. Here the CDR3 reads CATSDLEGGGEQYF. CDR3 nucleotide sequence: TGTGCCACCAGTGATTTGGAAGGGGGCGGGGAGCAGTACTTC.

This chain uses TRBV7-8 with TRBJ1-5; a weak D match, TRBD1 (5 bases). The germline CDR1 and CDR2 sequences are SGHVS and FQNEAQ. This CDR3 contains 15 residues. V was pared by 5 bases and J by 0 bases, with 11 bases between. The CDR3 region is CASSPFRDSNQPQHF. The DNA for the CDR3 is TGTGCCAGCAGCCCGTTCAGGGATAGCAATCAGCCCCAGCATTTT.

The CDR3 spells CASSGGPLREGNEQYF. In nucleotides, the CDR3 is TGTGCCAGCAGCGGGGGGCCTTTGAGGGAGGGCAATGAGCAGTACTTC. The V call is TRBV5-4, the J call TRBJ2-7, with D perhaps TRBD2 (7 bases). Trimming shortened V by 4 bases and J by 7 bases, and 24 bases separated the two germline ends. This CDR3 spans 16 amino acids. The germline V gene encodes CDR1 SGHNT and CDR2 YYREEE (reference sequence).

The V gene is TRBV19, the J gene TRBJ2-2; 8 positions agree with TRBD2. With 4 bases clipped from V and 0 bases from J, the junction kept 7 bases outside the gene matches. The germline V gene encodes CDR1 LNHDA and CDR2 SQIVND (reference sequence). There are 17 residues in the CDR3. The CDR3 region has the DNA TGTGCCAGTAGTACTGCCCTTAGCGGGACGAACACCGGGGAGCTGTTTTTT. Translated: CASSTALSGTNTGELFF.

The chain has TRBV11-3 and TRBJ2-4; D remains unclear. CDR3 length: 10 residues. V gave up 3 bases and J gave up 9 bases, with 3 bases separating them. CDR1 SGHNT and CDR2 YENEEA come from the germline V gene. CDR3 amino acids: CASSFCIQYF. The CDR3 coding sequence is TGTGCCAGCAGCTTCTGCATTCAGTACTTC.

V is TRBV5-1 and J is TRBJ2-7; maybe TRBD2 (6 bases). The CDR3 is made up of 14 amino acids. Looked up from germline, CDR1 is SGHRS and CDR2 is YFSETQ. Trimming stripped 2 bases from V and 3 bases from J, with 12 bases between. CDR3 coding DNA: TGCGCCAGCAGCTTAGGTAGCGGCCGCTACGAGCAGTACTTC. Protein sequence: CASSLGSGRYEQYF.

This clone appeared once. V gene TRBV7-9 combines with J gene TRBJ2-7; TRBD1 matches at 8 bases. The CDR3 is 15 residues long. The germline V gene has CDR1 SEHNR and CDR2 FQNEAQ (reference sequence). The V gene end was trimmed by 3 bases and the J gene end by 4 bases; junction bases not matched to a gene: 8. This CDR3 is CASSFDRGGFYEQYF. The CDR3 coding sequence is TGTGCCAGCAGCTTTGACAGGGGAGGCTTTTACGAGCAGTACTTC.

The gene calls are TRBV30 and TRBJ2-7, with D unresolved. CDR1 and CDR2 (germline): GTSNPN, SVGIG (reference sequence). This CDR3 has 11 amino acids. V lost 3 bases, J lost 1 base, and 4 bases lay in between. CDR3 sequence: CAWRVSYEQYF. DNA of the CDR3: TGTGCCTGGAGAGTGTCCTACGAGCAGTACTTC.

The chain couples TRBV7-2 to TRBJ2-3, with D possibly being TRBD1 (6 bases). CDR1 and CDR2 from the germline V gene are SGHTA and FQGNSA. This CDR3 is 13 amino acids long. Trimming stripped 4 bases from V and 8 bases from J, with 13 bases between. CDR3 in DNA: TGTGCCAGCAGCTCAGATCAAGGGGGTACGCAGTATTTT. This translates into CASSSDQGGTQYF.

V and J are TRBV6-1 and TRBJ2-1; 11 bases are shared with TRBD2. The V segment lost 3 bases and the J segment 7 bases; nucleotides outside the gene matches: 5. The CDR3 runs to 15 residues. Germline lookup yields CDR1 MNHNS and CDR2 SASEGT. The CDR3 bases are TGTGCCAGCAGTGATGGGACTAGCGGACGAAATGAGCAGTTCTTC. Translation: CASSDGTSGRNEQFF.

The chain employs TRBV19 and TRBJ2-7, with no clear D. Germline CDR1 LNHDA, CDR2 SQIVND (reference sequence). The CDR3 extends over 13 amino acids. Written as DNA, the CDR3 is TGTGCTTCCTCAAAAGGGTTCTCCTACGAGCAGTACTTC. This codes for CASSKGFSYEQYF.